The T cell receptor (beta chain) described here comes from a study of cytomegalovirus exposure and HLA in healthy donors. At the level of the study: The approximately 130 validation repertoires and the roughly 670 first-cohort repertoires shared a platform, a later analysis reported.

To note about this clone: The antigen remains undetermined.

Some clones are missing from TCRdb's copy, which holds only in-frame ones; the method was immunoSEQ multiplex PCR. The data contain about 98,000 clones, roughly 89% of them singletons. Study outcomes and limitations: Cytomegalovirus status, reportedly, was diagnosed with high specificity and sensitivity by the classifier.

V lost 7 bases and J lost 2, with 21 bases in between. Germline values: CDR1 MGHDK, CDR2 SYGVNS. This CDR3 is built from 16 residues. The rearrangement joins TRBV25-1 to TRBJ2-7; D is possibly TRBD2 (6 bases). This TCR came from a woman in her twenties or thirties in good health and CMV-seronegative. Material for sequencing was PBMCs. The DNA for the CDR3 is TGTGCCAGCACAGGCAGCGCTGGGGGGTACACCTACGAGCAGTACTTC. Translation: CASTGSAGGYTYEQYF.